The 23 T cell receptor beta chains given below trace back to one sample, sequenced in a study of blood T cell repertoires in COVID-19. Generated by immunoSEQ multiplex PCR, the TCRdb table keeps only in-frame clones and is missing some. Counted here are some 100,000 clones, around 87% occurring once; the ten biggest clones make up approximately 7.7%. The specimen was peripheral blood. These receptors all stem from a human donor in a cohort sampled during active COVID-19.

V is TRBV5-1 and J is TRBJ1-2; TRBD1 matches at 7 bases. This CDR3 contains 14 residues. Germline CDR1 reads SGHRS; CDR2 reads YFSETQ. Trimming removed 1 base from V and 4 bases from J; junction bases left unmatched: 4. CDR3 protein: CASSLTQGGYGYTF. For the CDR3, the DNA is TGCGCCAGCAGCTTGACCCAGGGGGGCTATGGCTACACCTTC.

This clone was detected once. This chain links TRBV5-1 with TRBJ1-1; no definite D call. V was trimmed by 2 bases and J by 0 bases, leaving 5 bases between them. The germline CDR1 and CDR2 sequences are SGHRS and YFSETQ. The CDR3 covers 13 residues. CDR3 loop: CASSFYMNTEAFF. The CDR3 DNA follows: TGCGCCAGCAGCTTTTACATGAACACTGAAGCTTTCTTT.

The chain recombines TRBV11-2 with TRBJ2-5, with 9 bases aligning to TRBD2. CDR1 is SGHAT, CDR2 FQNNGV, per germline. This CDR3 spans 16 amino acids. With 1 base clipped from V and 4 bases from J, the junction kept 7 bases outside the gene matches. The CDR3 nucleotides read TGTGCCAGCAGCTTAGGTCTAGCGGGAAGTCGAGAGACCCAGTACTTC. Residues: CASSLGLAGSRETQYF.

This sequence joins TRBV5-1 and TRBJ2-7; 8 nucleotides line up with TRBD1. The germline V gene encodes CDR1 SGHRS and CDR2 YFSETQ. V shed 4 bases and J 2 bases; nucleotides not matched to a gene: 14. CDR3 size: 17 residues. The CDR3 region is CASSEASGGLIPYEQYF. In nucleotides, the CDR3 is TGCGCCAGCAGCGAGGCCTCAGGGGGCTTAATCCCCTACGAGCAGTACTTC.

The V gene is TRBV6-2 or TRBV6-3, the J gene TRBJ2-2; 13 bases match TRBD2. The CDR3 spans 17 residues. CDR1 and CDR2 (germline): MNHEY, SVGEGT. The J segment lost 3 bases and the V segment lost 5 bases, leaving 6 bases of the junction unmatched. The CDR3 loop reads CASSPTSGRIDTGELFF. CDR3 DNA sequence: TGTGCCAGCAGTCCGACTAGCGGGAGGATAGACACCGGGGAGCTGTTTTTT.

The rearrangement links TRBV12-2 to TRBJ1-2; the table's D call, TRBD1, has no DNA check behind it. TRBV12-2 is tagged as a pseudogene. The CDR3 runs 17 residues. The CDR3 DNA follows: TGTGCAAGTCGCTTAGCGCGGCAGGGGGCCTCCCTATATGGCTACACCTTC. Its translation: CASRLARQGASLYGYTF.

This chain connects TRBV2 to TRBJ2-7, with D possibly being TRBD1 (6 bases). The CDR3 has 14 residues. V lost 8 bases and J 3 bases, leaving 17 bases between the germline ends. The germline CDR1 and CDR2 sequences are SNHLY and FYNNEI. The CDR3, as DNA: TGTGCCAGCCAGGCCGGAACAGGGTTCTACGAGCAGTACTTC. Translation gives CASQAGTGFYEQYF.

This chain joins TRBV2 and TRBJ2-3; TRBD2 matches 9 bases. Germline V gives CDR1 SNHLY, CDR2 FYNNEI. V dropped 4 bases and J dropped 4; count of bases not matched to a gene: 6. CDR3 length: 15 amino acids. The CDR3 sequence: CASSGSGRIADTQYF. The CDR3 coding sequence is TGTGCCAGCAGTGGGAGCGGGAGGATCGCAGATACGCAGTATTTT.

The rearrangement links TRBV2 to TRBJ1-5, with unresolved D. The CDR3 spans 14 residues. The germline CDR1 and CDR2 sequences are SNHLY and FYNNEI. V gave up 2 bases and J gave up 2 bases, with 7 bases separating them. In DNA, the CDR3 is TGTGCCAGCAGTGAATTAACAGGCAATCAGCCCCAGCATTTT. This encodes CASSELTGNQPQHF.

The table lists this clone with a count of one. The chain joins TRBV28 to TRBJ2-7; 9 nucleotides align to TRBD2. V lost 7 bases to trimming and J lost 3 bases; unmatched junction nucleotides: 7. The CDR3 length is 14 residues. The germline V gene has CDR1 MDHEN and CDR2 SYDVKM. The CDR3 reads CASKPGLAIYEQYF. Here the CDR3 DNA reads TGTGCCAGCAAGCCGGGACTAGCTATCTACGAGCAGTACTTC.

This clone was observed once. The chain carries TRBV5-1 and TRBJ2-7; 9 bases map to TRBD1. The CDR3 is made up of 15 amino acids. The V segment lost 3 bases and the J segment 5 bases; nucleotides outside the gene matches: 9. Germline values: CDR1 SGHRS, CDR2 YFSETQ. The CDR3 DNA sequence: TGCGCCAGCAGCTCCCGGGACAGGGAACGGGACGAGCAGTACTTC. This gives the protein CASSSRDRERDEQYF.

This clone has a single count. The genes are TRBV5-1 and TRBJ2-3; possible D gene TRBD2, 6 bases. Trimming cost V 5 bases and J 3 bases, with 7 bases left between them. Germline V gene lookup returns CDR1 SGHRS and CDR2 YFSETQ. The CDR3 contains 12 residues. CDR3 nucleotides: TGCGCCAGCAGAAGCGGGACAGATACGCAGTATTTT. It is translated as CASRSGTDTQYF.

The chain recombines TRBV7-9 with TRBJ1-5; 7 nucleotides line up with TRBD1. In germline, CDR1 is SEHNR, CDR2 FQNEAQ (reference sequence). Trimming at V came to 5 bases and at J to 6 bases, leaving 13 bases not matched to a gene. The CDR3 is 16 residues long. DNA of the CDR3: TGTGCCAGCAGCCCACTTGGACAGGAGGTGGGTCAGCCCCAGCATTTT. This translates into CASSPLGQEVGQPQHF.

V usage is TRBV4-1 and J usage is TRBJ2-1; TRBD1 matches at 9 bases. The V gene end was trimmed by 2 bases and the J gene end by 7 bases; junction bases not matched to a gene: 12. The CDR3 is 17 residues long. In germline, CDR1 is MGHRA, CDR2 YSYEKL. This CDR3 is CASSQLRTGAPGNEQFF. The DNA of the CDR3 is TGCGCCAGCAGCCAACTACGGACAGGGGCCCCGGGAAATGAGCAGTTCTTC.

The V call is TRBV10-3, the J call TRBJ1-5; D is perhaps TRBD1 (5 bases). Trimming pared 3 bases from V and 4 bases from J, leaving 13 bases between. Germline V gene sequence: CDR1 ENHRY, CDR2 SYGVKD. This CDR3 region has 15 residues. CDR3 in amino acids: CAISDAGASNQPQHF. CDR3 bases: TGTGCCATCAGTGATGCTGGGGCTAGTAATCAGCCCCAGCATTTT.

The rearrangement uses TRBV5-4 and TRBJ2-1, with a possible D match to TRBD2 (6 bases). The CDR3 covers 15 residues. Germline lookup yields CDR1 SGHNT and CDR2 YYREEE (reference sequence). V was trimmed by 4 bases and J by 3 bases, leaving 14 bases between them. CDR3 region: CASSPTGLRYNEQFF. CDR3 sequence (DNA): TGTGCCAGCAGCCCCACGGGACTCCGCTACAATGAGCAGTTCTTC. Drawing the rest from reference TRBV5-4 and TRBJ2-1, the complete variable domain is ETGVTQSPTHLIKTRGQQVTLRCSSQSGHNTVSWYQQALGQGPQFIFQYYREEENGRGNFPPRFSGLQFPNYSSELNVNALELDDSALYLCASSPTGLRYNEQFFGPGTRLTVL.

The rearrangement links TRBV15 to TRBJ1-3; 8 bases agree with TRBD1. Per the germline V gene, CDR1 is LNHNV and CDR2 is YYDKDF (reference sequence). V lost 2 bases and J lost 0; bases outside the gene matches: 6. The length of the CDR3 is 17 residues. The CDR3 bases are TGTGCCACCAGCAGACGGGGACAGGTTACCTCTGGAAACACCATATATTTT. Its translation is CATSRRGQVTSGNTIYF.

The chain recombines TRBV3-1 (or the pseudogene TRBV3-2) with TRBJ2-7; TRBD2 is a possible D gene (6 bases). CDR1 is LGHDT and CDR2 is YNNKEL in the germline V gene (reference sequence). V was clipped by 3 bases and J by 4 bases, with 10 bases between them. CDR3 length equals 13 residues. The CDR3 protein is CASSHASEYEQYF. For the CDR3, the DNA is TGTGCCAGCAGCCATGCTAGCGAGTACGAGCAGTACTTC.

This CDR3 is CASSPGLAGATDTQYF. The CDR3 coding sequence is TGTGCCAGCTCGCCGGGACTAGCGGGAGCTACAGATACGCAGTATTTT. The rearrangement links TRBV18 to TRBJ2-3; 14 bases match TRBD2. CDR1 KGHSH and CDR2 LQKENI come from the germline V gene. The CDR3 totals 16 residues. V lost 6 bases, J lost 3 bases, and 5 bases stayed unmatched.

V is TRBV5-1 and J is TRBJ1-5; 8 bases are shared with TRBD1. The CDR3 totals 15 residues. Germline values: CDR1 SGHRS, CDR2 YFSETQ. With V trimmed by 0 bases and J by 3 bases, 2 bases remained unmatched. This chain's CDR3 is CASSLETGANQPQHF. The CDR3 DNA sequence: TGCGCCAGCAGCTTGGAGACAGGGGCCAATCAGCCCCAGCATTTT.

CDR3 protein: CASSVSTGWYTEAFF. The CDR3 nucleotides are TGTGCCAGCTCAGTATCGACAGGGTGGTACACTGAAGCTTTCTTT. V is TRBV18 and J is TRBJ1-1, with 7 bases matching TRBD1. The ends lost 5 bases at V and 3 bases at J; junction bases unmatched: 9. The CDR3 runs 15 residues. Germline V gene data show CDR1 as KGHSH and CDR2 as LQKENI.

This clone has just one count. This chain joins TRBV7-9 and TRBJ1-6, with 8 bases fitting TRBD1. Germline-derived CDR1 and CDR2 are SEHNR and FQNEAQ (reference sequence). The junction had 2 bases not matched to a gene; V was cut back by 4 bases and J by 6 bases. The length of the CDR3 is 14 residues. In DNA form, the CDR3 reads TGTGCCAGCAGCTCGACAGGGGCTAATTCACCCCTCCACTTT. It specifies CASSSTGANSPLHF.

The V and J genes are TRBV7-6 and TRBJ2-1, with D hard to call. This CDR3 has 13 amino acids. V dropped 5 bases and J dropped 6 bases, with 11 bases sitting between them. Germline CDR1 and CDR2: SGHVS and FNYEAQ. CDR3 nucleotide sequence: TGTGCCAGCAGCGCTAGAACTCCCAATGAGCAGTTCTTC. This translates into CASSARTPNEQFF. The full variable domain, completed using reference TRBV7-6 and TRBJ2-1, is GAGVSQSPRYKVTKRGQDVALRCDPISGHVSLYWYRQALGQGPEFLTYFNYEAQQDKSGLPNDRFSAERPEGSISTLTIQRTEQRDSAMYRCASSARTPNEQFFGPGTRLTVL.